The 5 T cell receptor beta chains below all came from one sample that was sequenced in a study of identical twins. One entry per CDR3 protein results from TCRdb running MiXCR on the 5' RACE reads. Among some 710,000 distinct CDR3 sequences listed, 6.1% were seen once. Sequenced: naive T cells sorted from blood. Receptors originate from a man younger than 30 in good health.

This clonotype was recorded many times. The chain is built from TRBV20-1 and TRBJ2-7; D call uncertain. CDR1 is DFQATT, CDR2 SNEGSKA, per germline (reference sequence). Trimming took 0 bases from V and 3 from J, leaving 12 bases between them. The CDR3 is 14 residues long. The CDR3 DNA follows: TGCAGTGCTAGAGAGGGGTCCTTGGGCTACGAGCAGTACTTC. This translates into CSAREGSLGYEQYF.

This clonotype has ten or more counts. The chain combines TRBV7-2 with TRBJ2-1; tentative D call: TRBD1 (6 bases). Germline V gene lookup returns CDR1 SGHTA and CDR2 FQGNSA. Trimming took off 5 bases at V and 10 bases at J, with 15 bases between the two ends. This CDR3 contains 13 residues. The CDR3 DNA reads as TGTGCCAGCAGCGTACAGGGAGAAAGCGAGCAGTTCTTC. Protein sequence: CASSVQGESEQFF.

V is TRBV19 and J is TRBJ1-5; D is uncertain. CDR1 and CDR2 (germline): LNHDA, SQIVND (reference sequence). Trimming cost V 5 bases and J 1 base, with 9 bases left between them. The CDR3 has 14 residues. CDR3: CASSENSSNQPQHF. As DNA, the CDR3 is TGTGCCAGTAGTGAGAATAGCAGCAATCAGCCCCAGCATTTT.

J is TRBJ1-1 and V is TRBV20-1; perhaps TRBD1 as D (5 bases). CDR3 length: 15 residues. V was clipped by 1 base and J by 3 bases, with 15 bases between them. Germline values: CDR1 DFQATT, CDR2 SNEGSKA (reference sequence). This chain's CDR3 is CSARVSGREDTEAFF. CDR3 DNA sequence: TGCAGTGCTAGAGTTTCGGGCAGGGAGGACACTGAAGCTTTCTTT.

This clonotype was observed at least ten times. This rearrangement joins TRBV20-1 to TRBJ2-7, with D maybe TRBD2 (5 bases). The CDR3 sequence is 13 residues long. Trimming pared 3 bases from V and 7 bases from J, leaving 16 bases between. Germline assignment: CDR1 DFQATT and CDR2 SNEGSKA (reference sequence). Here the CDR3 DNA reads TGCAGTGCTAGTTCCCCTCGGGATCTTGAGCAGTACTTC. This sequence encodes CSASSPRDLEQYF.